This TCR beta chain was sequenced in a study of shared clonotypes between healthy human individuals. General study findings and limits: Naive subsets tended to show greater estimated richness than memory subsets.

Negatively enriched CD4+ T cells were divided by CD45RA into naive and memory. The CDR3 has 17 residues. V lost 1 base and J lost 6; bases outside the gene matches: 10. Looked up from germline, CDR1 is SEHNR and CDR2 is FQNEAQ (reference sequence). Each PCR replicate from the sorted subsets contained 200 to 250 ng DNA, which is tens of thousands of T cell genomes. This table comes from immunoSEQ multiplex PCR, and its TCRdb copy is limited to in-frame clones, with some not included. The sample consists of millions of clones, around nine tenths of them appearing once. Worth noting for this clone: Its antigen is as yet unknown.

The sequence was obtained from a man younger than 35 in good health. Sequenced sample: naive CD4+ T cells sorted from blood. The subset here: CD45RA+ positively selected. The V and J genes are TRBV7-9 and TRBJ2-1; the match to TRBD1 covers 9 bases. In nucleotides, the CDR3 is TGTGCCAGCAGCTTAGAAACTAGGACAGGGGTGGGCAATGAGCAGTTCTTC. Its translation is CASSLETRTGVGNEQFF.